The 27 T cell receptor beta chains given below trace back to one sample, sequenced in a study of cytomegalovirus exposure and HLA in healthy donors. PCR involved 60 Vbeta and 13 Jbeta primers. TCRdb's table, derived via immunoSEQ multiplex PCR, lists solely in-frame clones and lacks some. Of 130,000 to 150,000 clones in the sample, approximately 70% were seen once. Sequencing input: PBMCs. The origin of the receptors is a human donor in good health.

J is TRBJ1-5 and V is TRBV6-6; D uncertain. Germline assignment: CDR1 MNHNY and CDR2 SVGAGI (reference sequence). Trimming took 5 bases from V and 3 from J, leaving 14 bases between them. The CDR3 covers 15 residues. The CDR3 sequence: CASSVDTPSNQPQHF. The CDR3 DNA reads as TGTGCCAGCAGTGTTGACACGCCGTCCAATCAGCCCCAGCATTTT.

In this sample, this clone turned up a few times. The chain uses TRBV20-1 and TRBJ1-5; D ambiguous. V lost 6 bases and J 5 bases, leaving 8 bases between the germline ends. CDR3 length: 11 residues. Per the germline V gene, CDR1 is DFQATT and CDR2 is SNEGSKA (reference sequence). The CDR3 bases are TGCAGTGCCCAGGCCGATCAGCCCCAGCATTTT. Translated: CSAQADQPQHF.

The chain recombines TRBV28 with TRBJ1-6; TRBD1 matches at 11 bases. Germline lookup yields CDR1 MDHEN and CDR2 SYDVKM. This CDR3 comprises 17 residues. The trim removed 6 bases at V and 7 bases at J, leaving 11 bases unmatched. CDR3 coding DNA: TGTGCCAGCAGAGATCCGGGACAGGGGGTTTGGAATTCACCCCTCCACTTT. Translating gives CASRDPGQGVWNSPLHF.

This chain links TRBV10-3 with TRBJ2-1; D is possibly TRBD2 (6 bases). CDR1 is ENHRY and CDR2 is SYGVKD in the germline V gene. Trimming stripped 3 bases from V and 8 bases from J, with 11 bases between. The CDR3 loop spans 13 amino acids. CDR3 sequence: CAISEGTLYEQFF. CDR3 nucleotide sequence: TGTGCCATCAGTGAAGGGACTCTCTATGAGCAGTTCTTC.

There are a few counts of this clone. The chain's CDR3 is CASSLLGLAGGPNTGELFF. CDR3 nucleotide sequence: TGCGCCAGCAGCTTGTTGGGACTAGCGGGGGGGCCTAACACCGGGGAGCTGTTTTTT. The rearrangement joins TRBV5-1 to TRBJ2-2; 16 bases line up with TRBD2. Germline lookup yields CDR1 SGHRS and CDR2 YFSETQ. This CDR3 region has 19 residues. With V trimmed by 1 base and J by 2 bases, 5 bases remained unmatched.

This clone was seen only a few times. The CDR3 nucleotides are TGTGCCAGCAGCTTTCTTGACAGAACGAACACTGAAGCTTTCTTT. This encodes CASSFLDRTNTEAFF. V is TRBV5-6 and J is TRBJ1-1; tentative D call: TRBD1 (5 bases). Looked up from germline, CDR1 is SGHDT and CDR2 is YYEEEE. There are 15 residues in the CDR3. Trimming removed 2 bases at V and 1 base at J, with 12 bases between.

V gene TRBV7-9 combines with J gene TRBJ1-4; D gene uncertain. The CDR3 runs to 14 residues. Between the trimmed V and J ends, which lost 1 base and 6 bases, there was a span of 9 bases. Germline CDR1 reads SEHNR; CDR2 reads FQNEAQ (reference sequence). The CDR3 DNA reads TGTGCCAGCAGCTTAGAGGGTAGCGATGAAAAACTGTTTTTT. Amino acid sequence: CASSLEGSDEKLFF.

V usage is TRBV7-9 and J usage is TRBJ2-2; no clear D. Germline V lookup: CDR1 SEHNR, CDR2 FQNEAQ (reference sequence). This CDR3 spans 12 amino acids. Trimming stripped 11 bases from V and 0 bases from J, with 7 bases between. The CDR3: CAPRTNTGELFF. In nucleotides, the CDR3 is TGTGCCCCTAGAACGAACACCGGGGAGCTGTTTTTT.

This clone has just a few counts. The CDR3 DNA sequence: TGCAGTGCTAGTATCGAGCTTGAAGCTTTCTTT. Residues: CSASIELEAFF. V gene TRBV20-1 combines with J gene TRBJ1-1, with D uncertain. The germline gives CDR1 DFQATT, CDR2 SNEGSKA (reference sequence). The length of the CDR3 is 11 residues. The V end was cut by 3 bases, the J end by 7 bases, with 9 bases between.

As to this clone: Just one base apart from a much larger clone, this may be a read error. The chain combines TRBV11-3 with TRBJ1-1; D is ambiguous. Germline lookup yields CDR1 SGHNT and CDR2 YENEEA. CDR3 length: 11 residues. V was shortened by 3 bases and J by 4 bases, with 3 bases between the two germline ends. The CDR3 DNA sequence: TGTGCCAGCAGCTTCGGCACTGAAGCTTTCTTT. Protein sequence: CASSFGTEAFF.

V usage is TRBV14 and J usage is TRBJ1-1; D gene ambiguous. The CDR3 spans 13 residues. Germline CDR1 and CDR2: SGHDN and FVKESK. Trimming cost V 3 bases and J 4 bases, with 9 bases left between them. In DNA form, the CDR3 reads TGTGCCAGCAGCCAGGGGAGGATCACTGAAGCTTTCTTT. Translation gives CASSQGRITEAFF.

The J gene is TRBJ1-2, the V gene TRBV18; no definite D call. This CDR3 has 15 residues. CDR1 KGHSH and CDR2 LQKENI come from the germline V gene. Trimming cost V 4 bases and J 4 bases, with 16 bases left between them. In nucleotides, the CDR3 is TGTGCCAGCTCACTCGAGGCGGCAGGACTCTATGGCTACACCTTC. This codes for CASSLEAAGLYGYTF.

This rearrangement joins TRBV19 to TRBJ2-5; TRBD1 might be the D (5 bases). This CDR3 spans 12 amino acids. Germline CDR1 reads LNHDA; CDR2 reads SQIVND (reference sequence). Deletions cut 6 bases from V and 2 bases from J, with 7 bases between. CDR3 bases: TGTGCCAGTAGAGACAGACAAGAGACCCAGTACTTC. This sequence encodes CASRDRQETQYF. The full variable domain, rest sourced from reference TRBV19 and TRBJ2-5, is DGGITQSPKYLFRKEGQNVTLSCEQNLNHDAMYWYRQDPGQGLRLIYYSQIVNDFQKGDIAEGYSVSREKKESFPLTVTSAQKNPTAFYLCASRDRQETQYFGPGTRLLVL.

The V call is TRBV9, the J call TRBJ2-2, with a weak D call TRBD1 (5 bases). There are 12 residues in the CDR3. Trimming shortened V by 6 bases and J by 3 bases, and 6 bases separated the two germline ends. Germline lookup yields CDR1 SGDLS and CDR2 YYNGEE. DNA for the CDR3: TGTGCCAGCACCAGGGACACCGGGGAGCTGTTTTTT. Translation gives CASTRDTGELFF.

V usage is TRBV7-2 and J usage is TRBJ1-2, with D perhaps TRBD1 (5 bases). CDR1 is SGHTA, CDR2 FQGNSA, per germline. V shed 1 base and J shed 4 bases, with 13 bases lying between them. The CDR3 length is 15 residues. CDR3 sequence reads: CASSLGGDSSYGYTF. CDR3 sequence (DNA): TGTGCCAGCAGCTTAGGTGGAGACAGCTCCTATGGCTACACCTTC.

This chain connects TRBV6-6 to TRBJ1-2; D gene unclear. V lost 7 bases, J lost 4 bases, and 16 bases lay in between. The CDR3 totals 14 residues. Germline V gene data show CDR1 as MNHNY and CDR2 as SVGAGI (reference sequence). CDR3 region: CASTPPQVFYGYTF. CDR3 nucleotide sequence: TGTGCCAGCACCCCCCCCCAGGTCTTCTATGGCTACACCTTC.

The rearrangement links TRBV7-9 to TRBJ1-5; 7 bases are a match to TRBD1. The CDR3 sequence is 12 residues long. Germline V gene sequence: CDR1 SEHNR, CDR2 FQNEAQ (reference sequence). The V gene end was trimmed by 6 bases and the J gene end by 4 bases; junction bases not matched to a gene: 0. Written as DNA, the CDR3 is TGTGCCAGCAGACAGGGGAATCAGCCCCAGCATTTT. This sequence encodes CASRQGNQPQHF.

The V call is TRBV9, the J call TRBJ2-5; D may be TRBD2 (5 bases). V lost 4 bases and J lost 5, with 24 bases in between. The germline CDR1 and CDR2 sequences are SGDLS and YYNGEE. The length of the CDR3 is 17 residues. CDR3 nucleotide sequence: TGTGCCAGCAGCACTCCGAGGGTTGGGGTTCCCCGGGAGACCCAGTACTTC. Its protein is CASSTPRVGVPRETQYF. Full variable domain (rest looked up from reference TRBV9 and TRBJ2-5): DSGVTQTPKHLITATGQRVTLRCSPRSGDLSVYWYQQSLDQGLQFLIQYYNGEERAKGNILERFSAQQFPDLHSELNLSSLELGDSALYFCASSTPRVGVPRETQYFGPGTRLLVL.

The gene calls are TRBV30 and TRBJ1-2; tentative D call: TRBD1 (5 bases). Germline V gene sequence: CDR1 GTSNPN, CDR2 SVGIG (reference sequence). The CDR3 is made up of 15 amino acids. The V end lost 3 bases, the J end lost 5 bases, and 19 bases lay between the germline ends. DNA of the CDR3: TGTGCCTGGAGATCCCGACCCGGGACTGTTTATGGCTACACCTTC. Its protein is CAWRSRPGTVYGYTF.

The chain combines TRBV6-5 with TRBJ1-2; D ambiguous. CDR1 and CDR2 from the germline V gene are MNHEY and SVGAGI. CDR3 length: 13 amino acids. V lost 0 bases and J 9 bases, leaving 11 bases between the germline ends. The CDR3: CASSYSKLSSYTF. The CDR3, as DNA: TGTGCCAGCAGTTACTCGAAACTTTCAAGCTACACCTTC.

This clone has more than one count but fewer than ten. V usage is TRBV19 and J usage is TRBJ2-2; a weak D match, TRBD1 (5 bases). With 4 bases removed from V and 6 bases from J, the gap between germline ends came to 12 bases. This CDR3 comprises 14 residues. The germline gives CDR1 LNHDA, CDR2 SQIVND (reference sequence). CDR3: CASSRTRAAGELFF. The CDR3 nucleotides are TGTGCCAGTAGTAGGACAAGGGCGGCCGGGGAGCTGTTTTTT.

CDR3 sequence (DNA): TGTGCCAGTAAGGACAGGAGGGGCAATCAGCCCCAGCATTTT. This sequence encodes CASKDRRGNQPQHF. The chain joins TRBV19 to TRBJ1-5; 7 positions agree with TRBD1. The V segment lost 7 bases and the J segment 2 bases; nucleotides outside the gene matches: 5. Looked up from germline, CDR1 is LNHDA and CDR2 is SQIVND (reference sequence). The CDR3 extends over 14 amino acids.

This sequence joins TRBV2 and TRBJ1-1; tentatively, D is TRBD1 (5 bases). Germline V gene data show CDR1 as SNHLY and CDR2 as FYNNEI. The CDR3 runs 12 residues. Between the trimmed V and J ends, which lost 7 bases and 3 bases, there was a span of 9 bases. The CDR3 loop is CASITTDTEAFF. The CDR3, as DNA: TGTGCCAGCATAACGACAGACACTGAAGCTTTCTTT.

The chain couples TRBV5-6 to TRBJ2-7; the match to TRBD2 covers 8 bases. CDR3 length equals 14 residues. The V gene's germline CDR1 is SGHDT and CDR2 YYEEEE. Trimming cost V 0 bases and J 5 bases; bases outside gene matches: 4. CDR3 sequence: CASSLGSGSHEQYF. Written as DNA, the CDR3 is TGTGCCAGCAGCTTGGGGAGCGGGAGTCACGAGCAGTACTTC.

In nucleotides, the CDR3 is TGTGCCACCAGCCCGCGGGGGAACTATGGCTACACCTTC. As protein: CATSPRGNYGYTF. The chain employs TRBV15 and TRBJ1-2; D is perhaps TRBD1 (5 bases). The CDR3 extends over 13 amino acids. V shed 5 bases and J shed 2 bases, with 9 bases lying between them. Germline CDR1 reads LNHNV; CDR2 reads YYDKDF (reference sequence).

The chain couples TRBV4-1 to TRBJ2-1; no clear D gene. Trimming shortened V by 1 base and J by 10 bases, and 11 bases separated the two germline ends. The length of the CDR3 is 13 residues. Germline-derived CDR1 and CDR2 are MGHRA and YSYEKL. The CDR3 nucleotides read TGCGCCAGCAGCCAAGTTCGTCTTGTGGAGCAGTTCTTC. This sequence encodes CASSQVRLVEQFF.

V and J are TRBV9 and TRBJ1-2; TRBD1 matches 8 bases. Germline CDR1 is SGDLS and CDR2 is YYNGEE. The V gene end was trimmed by 3 bases and the J gene end by 4 bases; junction bases not matched to a gene: 2. The CDR3 spans 13 residues. As DNA, the CDR3 is TGTGCCAGCAGCGGGGACAGGACCTATGGCTACACCTTC. Translation: CASSGDRTYGYTF.